Listed below are T cell receptor beta chains from one sample, sequenced in a study of blood T cells in healthy people across ages. TCRdb itself ran the 5' RACE reads through MiXCR, one entry per CDR3 protein. The sample lists 650,000 to 900,000 distinct CDR3 sequences, approximately 65% occurring once. The sequenced sample was blood. These receptors were obtained from a man between 25 and 39 years old in good health. Each CDR3 is given with its conserved first and last residue. Each record gives: V gene, J gene, CDR3 protein.

TRBV6-6	TRBJ2-7	CASSNVGAREQYF
TRBV15	TRBJ2-1	CATSRGNGQGEQFF
TRBV5-1	TRBJ2-5	CASSSGGQGDKTQYF
TRBV12-3/TRBV12-4	TRBJ1-4	CASMPGTVNEKLFF
TRBV2	TRBJ2-1	CASSTPSKGQTIYEQFF
TRBV10-3	TRBJ2-4	CAISEKQWGLDIQYF
TRBV28	TRBJ2-1	CASSLVGDTGQGRNEQFF
TRBV4-2	TRBJ2-5	CASSPRRAGYNEQYF
TRBV28	TRBJ2-7	CASSGPGQGYEQYF
TRBV14	TRBJ2-2	CASSQNRKNTGELFF
TRBV15	TRBJ2-1	CATSRVGGGVYNEQFF
TRBV15	TRBJ1-6	CATSRDLDRSSPLHF
TRBV7-6	TRBJ2-1	CASSLGGTAHEQFF
TRBV4-3	TRBJ1-1	CASSQGGSGDTEAFF
TRBV27	TRBJ1-2	CASSFSRGIGYTF
TRBV9	TRBJ2-5	CASSLREGRETQYF
TRBV5-6	TRBJ1-2	CASSRYLTGGYGYTF
TRBV12-5	TRBJ2-7	CASGLPGPAYEQYF
TRBV7-9	TRBJ2-7	CASSLWTGVDTEQYF
TRBV29-1	TRBJ2-2	CSGAGHYAGELFF
TRBV13	TRBJ2-5	CASSPQIKKTQYF
TRBV7-2	TRBJ2-7	CASSSLQRLSEQYF
TRBV6-5	TRBJ1-5	CASSRVWGQPQHF
TRBV20-1	TRBJ2-3	CSARGDYFTDTQYF
TRBV29-1	TRBJ2-4	CSVEDLGTGENIQYF